These 23 T cell receptor beta chains were sequenced from one sample in a study of molecular identifiers for immune sequencing clone quantification. One entry per CDR3 protein, called by TCRdb with MiXCR from the PCR reads. Of roughly 320,000 distinct CDR3 sequences in the sample, under 25% were seen once. Sequencing was performed on naive CD8+ T cells from blood, with Jurkat cell RNA spiked in. Subset indicated: FACS-sorted CD8+CD4-CCR7+CD45RA+ naive T cells. These receptors all come from a human donor in good health. Some libraries in this study had Jurkat cell RNA spiked in.

V gene TRBV3-1 combines with J gene TRBJ2-1, with TRBD2 matching 7 bases. The germline V gene encodes CDR1 LGHDT and CDR2 YNNKEL (reference sequence). The ends lost 2 bases at V and 6 bases at J; junction bases unmatched: 7. The CDR3 extends over 15 amino acids. The CDR3 loop reads CASSQPPSGANEQFF. The CDR3 DNA reads as TGTGCCAGCAGCCAACCGCCTAGCGGAGCCAATGAGCAGTTCTTC.

The rearrangement links TRBV2 to TRBJ1-2; D might be TRBD1 (5 bases). The germline CDR1 and CDR2 sequences are SNHLY and FYNNEI. This CDR3 is built from 15 residues. Trimming pared 4 bases from V and 2 bases from J, leaving 14 bases between. In nucleotides, the CDR3 is TGTGCCAGCAGTGCGTGGACAAGGGAGAACTATGGCTACACCTTC. Translation: CASSAWTRENYGYTF.

The chain joins TRBV27 to TRBJ2-3; TRBD2 matches at 10 bases. V dropped 7 bases and J dropped 2; count of bases not matched to a gene: 6. Looked up from germline, CDR1 is MNHEY and CDR2 is SMNVEV (reference sequence). The CDR3 totals 15 residues. The CDR3 region is CASTGLADLTDTQYF. The CDR3 DNA is TGTGCCAGCACAGGACTAGCGGACCTCACAGATACGCAGTATTTT.

Of note for this clonotype: At one end the junction does not follow the germline gene, possibly because of a read error. This rearrangement joins TRBV7-2 to TRBJ2-7; the match to TRBD1 covers 10 bases. Germline V lookup: CDR1 SGHTA, CDR2 FQGNSA. This CDR3 spans 15 amino acids. The CDR3 coding sequence is TGTGCCAGCAGCGGCCTGGAGACAGGGGGCTACGGGCAGTACTTC. This sequence encodes CASSGLETGGYGQYF.

This clonotype turned up a few times. The chain is built from TRBV6-2 or TRBV6-3 and TRBJ1-5; D gene ambiguous. The CDR3 is 14 residues long. Germline CDR1 MNHEY, CDR2 SVGEGT. V was trimmed by 2 bases and J by 0 bases, leaving 5 bases between them. The CDR3, as DNA: TGTGCCAGCAGTTACGTGGATAGCAATCAGCCCCAGCATTTT. Translating it yields CASSYVDSNQPQHF.

This clonotype has only a few counts. The chain links TRBV20-1 to TRBJ2-7; TRBD1 matches at 9 bases. This CDR3 has 14 residues. Germline trimming cut 6 bases from V and 1 base from J; bases unmatched to any gene: 7. The V gene's germline CDR1 is DFQATT and CDR2 SNEGSKA (reference sequence). CDR3 loop: CSARTGAVSYEQYF. The CDR3 DNA reads as TGCAGTGCGAGGACAGGGGCGGTATCCTACGAGCAGTACTTC.

The chain recombines TRBV20-1 with TRBJ2-3, with D unresolved. Deletions cut 2 bases from V and 1 base from J, with 13 bases between. The CDR3 is 15 amino acids. The germline V gene has CDR1 DFQATT and CDR2 SNEGSKA (reference sequence). CDR3 bases: TGCAGTGCTAGACCGTTCGAGGAGCGCACAGATACGCAGTATTTT. Protein product: CSARPFEERTDTQYF.

This clonotype was counted at least ten times. V usage is TRBV29-1 and J usage is TRBJ2-5; D remains ambiguous. There are 14 residues in the CDR3. Between the trimmed V and J ends, which lost 2 bases and 5 bases, there was a span of 15 bases. Germline loops: CDR1 SQVTM, CDR2 ANQGSEA. CDR3 amino acids: CSVEWSVSEETQYF. In DNA form, the CDR3 reads TGCAGCGTTGAATGGTCTGTGTCTGAGGAGACCCAGTACTTC.

The gene calls are TRBV28 and TRBJ2-3; TRBD2 aligns across 8 bases. With V trimmed by 4 bases and J by 2 bases, 8 bases remained unmatched. Germline CDR1 and CDR2: MDHEN and SYDVKM. This CDR3 has 16 residues. The CDR3 reads CASSSGLASHTDTQYF. The CDR3 coding sequence is TGTGCCAGCAGTTCCGGACTAGCTTCACACACAGATACGCAGTATTTT.

This clonotype appeared a few times. This chain uses TRBV27 with TRBJ2-5; D gene uncertain. V dropped 3 bases and J dropped 4 bases, with 9 bases sitting between them. CDR1 and CDR2 (germline): MNHEY, SMNVEV (reference sequence). This CDR3 region has 13 residues. CDR3 sequence (DNA): TGTGCCAGCAGTTTTGGTCTTGGAGAGACCCAGTACTTC. It encodes CASSFGLGETQYF.

On this clonotype: It may be a read error: a sequence one base away is much more abundant. This chain uses TRBV4-1 with TRBJ2-1; 9 bases line up with TRBD2. This CDR3 comprises 15 residues. CDR1 is MGHRA, CDR2 YSYEKL, per germline. The CDR3 bases are TGCGCCAGCAGCCATGAGCGGGGGGCTTACAGTGAGCAGTTCTTC. It yields the protein CASSHERGAYSEQFF.

This clonotype was observed a few times. This may be a read error: a much more frequent sequence differs by one nucleotide. The chain couples TRBV7-2 to TRBJ2-5; D call uncertain. Germline CDR1 SGHTA, CDR2 FQGNSA. The CDR3 is 13 amino acids. The CDR3 reads CASSLPPQEPQYF. Written as DNA, the CDR3 is TGTGCCAGCAGCTTACCACCTCAAGAGCCCCAGTACTTC.

The chain is built from TRBV20-1 and TRBJ2-7; possible D gene TRBD2, 6 bases. Germline CDR1 is DFQATT and CDR2 is SNEGSKA (reference sequence). This CDR3 spans 15 amino acids. Trimming stripped 1 base from V and 6 bases from J, with 19 bases between. The CDR3 nucleotides are TGCAGTGCTAGAGCTTATTACGGGAGTAATGGCGAGCAGTACTTC. Its translation is CSARAYYGSNGEQYF.

This chain connects TRBV7-9 to TRBJ2-7, with 9 bases identical to TRBD1. J was trimmed by 6 bases and V by 1 base; bases with no gene match: 7. The CDR3 totals 15 residues. The V gene's germline CDR1 is SEHNR and CDR2 FQNEAQ (reference sequence). The CDR3 spells CASSLGTGETCEQYF. The CDR3 DNA is TGTGCCAGCAGCTTAGGGACAGGGGAGACCTGCGAGCAGTACTTC.

A remark on this clonotype: A much more abundant neighbour one base away suggests this may be a read error. This chain connects TRBV24-1 to TRBJ1-5; D uncertain. Per the germline V gene, CDR1 is KGHDR and CDR2 is SFDVKD. The CDR3 covers 13 residues. V lost 9 bases to trimming and J lost 2 bases, with 10 bases between them. CDR3 sequence reads: CATCDGRNQPQHF. The CDR3 bases are TGTGCCACCTGCGACGGACGCAATCAGCCCCAGCATTTT.

This clonotype was counted once. The chain recombines TRBV27 with TRBJ2-1, with 12 bases matching TRBD2. This CDR3 region has 18 residues. The ends lost 3 bases at V and 4 bases at J; junction bases unmatched: 10. Per the germline V gene, CDR1 is MNHEY and CDR2 is SMNVEV (reference sequence). The CDR3 nucleotides are TGTGCCAGCAGTTTCTATCTAGCGGGAGGGCCCACATACAATGAGCAGTTCTTC. The encoded protein is CASSFYLAGGPTYNEQFF.

Concerning this clonotype itself: A much larger clone differs from this one at a single base, so this may be a read error. The chain recombines TRBV9 with TRBJ2-3; D gene ambiguous. CDR1 and CDR2 from the germline V gene are SGDLS and YYNGEE. The length of the CDR3 is 11 residues. CDR3: CASSVSDTRYF. The CDR3 DNA is TGTGCCAGCAGCGTATCTGATACGCGGTATTTT.

The rearrangement links TRBV21-1 to TRBJ2-5; TRBD1 is the table's D call, not checked against the DNA. TRBV21-1 is noted as a pseudogene. The CDR3 loop spans 16 amino acids. CDR3 sequence (DNA): TGTGCCAGCAGAAACAGGGGGCCCCAGTACCAAGAGACCCAGTACTTC. This translates into CASRNRGPQYQETQYF.

The V call is TRBV29-1, the J call TRBJ2-1, with 8 bases identical to TRBD2. V lost 2 bases, J lost 6 bases, and 6 bases stayed unmatched. The CDR3 consists of 14 residues. CDR1 is SQVTM and CDR2 is ANQGSEA in the germline V gene. The CDR3 nucleotides are TGCAGCGTTGAACCGGGACTAGTTCCCAATGAGCAGTTCTTC. It yields the protein CSVEPGLVPNEQFF.

This clonotype was recorded at least ten times. The chain recombines TRBV6-5 with TRBJ2-1, with D hard to call. CDR3 length: 14 residues. Trimming cost V 7 bases and J 2 bases, with 12 bases left between them. Germline V CDR1 and CDR2: MNHEY, SVGAGI. The CDR3 bases are TGTGCCAGCAACCGAGTGGGGACCTACAATGAGCAGTTCTTC. This encodes CASNRVGTYNEQFF.

In this sample, this clonotype turned up a few times. CDR3 region: CASSQALAGVGNEQFF. CDR3 nucleotides: TGCGCCAGCAGCCAAGCGCTAGCGGGAGTGGGTAATGAGCAGTTCTTC. The genes are TRBV4-3 and TRBJ2-1, with 10 bases identical to TRBD2. J was trimmed by 7 bases and V by 1 base; bases with no gene match: 7. This CDR3 is built from 16 residues. The germline V gene has CDR1 LGHNA and CDR2 YSLEER.

This clonotype was counted at least ten times. J is TRBJ1-1 and V is TRBV7-2; unclear D gene. The CDR3 has 15 residues. Germline CDR1 SGHTA, CDR2 FQGNSA. Trimming shortened V by 4 bases and J by 1 base, and 13 bases separated the two germline ends. This CDR3 is CASSSLGLSNTEAFF. In DNA form, the CDR3 reads TGTGCCAGCAGCTCCCTGGGTTTGTCGAACACTGAAGCTTTCTTT.

The rearrangement links TRBV29-1 to TRBJ2-7, with TRBD2 as a possible D gene (5 bases). V lost 7 bases to trimming and J lost 2 bases, with 15 bases between them. The CDR3 runs to 13 residues. From germline, CDR1 is SQVTM and CDR2 ANQGSEA. The CDR3 region is CSGVDGLTYEQYF. The CDR3 bases are TGCAGCGGTGTGGACGGACTGACCTACGAGCAGTACTTC.